The next 25 T cell receptor beta chains were all read from a single sample in a study of T cells in Graves' hyperthyroidism and ophthalmopathy. Amplification yielded TCR beta CDR3 regions, with RNA transcripts as the source. First-round RT-PCR of the TCR CDR3 relied on the HTBI primer set. MiXCR, applied by TCRdb to the multiplex PCR reads, yields one record per CDR3 protein. The repertoire holds 400,000 to 500,000 distinct CDR3 sequences, with about 15% as singletons. The sequenced material came from blood. The receptors here all came from a young man with Graves' ophthalmopathy.

This clonotype was seen a handful of times. V usage is TRBV5-4 and J usage is TRBJ2-7; 8 bases match TRBD1. V trimming: 4 bases; J trimming: 2 bases; junction bases outside the gene matches: 8. The CDR3 totals 15 residues. CDR1 is SGHNT, CDR2 YYREEE, per germline (reference sequence). The CDR3 region is CASSLPGQVAYEQYF. CDR3 DNA sequence: TGTGCCAGCAGCCTTCCGGGACAGGTAGCCTACGAGCAGTACTTC.

The chain has TRBV9 and TRBJ2-3; 14 positions match TRBD2. Germline loops: CDR1 SGDLS, CDR2 YYNGEE. This CDR3 comprises 17 residues. With V trimmed by 3 bases and J by 3 bases, 6 bases remained unmatched. The CDR3 sequence: CASSGSGTSGSTDTQYF. CDR3 DNA: TGTGCCAGCAGCGGGTCCGGGACTAGCGGGAGTACAGATACGCAGTATTTT. The full variable domain, with the rest looked up from reference TRBV9 and TRBJ2-3, is DSGVTQTPKHLITATGQRVTLRCSPRSGDLSVYWYQQSLDQGLQFLIQYYNGEERAKGNILERFSAQQFPDLHSELNLSSLELGDSALYFCASSGSGTSGSTDTQYFGPGTRLTVL.

This clonotype has ten or more counts. The V call is TRBV5-4, the J call TRBJ2-5, with D maybe TRBD1 (8 bases). The germline V gene has CDR1 SGHNT and CDR2 YYREEE (reference sequence). This CDR3 spans 14 amino acids. Trimming removed 4 bases from V and 5 bases from J, with 15 bases in between. The CDR3 region has the DNA TGTGCCAGCAGCCCGCAACAGGGGGGGGAGACCCAGTACTTC. Translation gives CASSPQQGGETQYF.

The table lists this clonotype with many counts. The genes are TRBV3-1 and TRBJ1-1; D might be TRBD1 (6 bases). This CDR3 comprises 14 residues. The germline V gene encodes CDR1 LGHDT and CDR2 YNNKEL (reference sequence). Trimming took 2 bases from V and 1 from J, leaving 8 bases between them. CDR3 loop: CASSQRTENTEAFF. In DNA, the CDR3 is TGTGCCAGCAGCCAAAGGACAGAGAACACTGAAGCTTTCTTT.

There are a few counts of this clonotype. This rearrangement joins TRBV19 to TRBJ2-7; 9 bases match TRBD1. J lost 5 bases, V lost 3 bases, and 5 bases had no gene match. Germline V lookup: CDR1 LNHDA, CDR2 SQIVND (reference sequence). The CDR3 covers 14 residues. The CDR3 reads CASSMGTGIHEQYF. CDR3 coding DNA: TGTGCCAGTAGTATGGGGACAGGGATCCACGAGCAGTACTTC.

About this clonotype: Possible read error: a much larger clone is one base away. The J gene is TRBJ2-1, the V gene TRBV24-1; D call uncertain. Trimming removed 4 bases from V and 13 bases from J, with 19 bases in between. Germline V gene data show CDR1 as KGHDR and CDR2 as SFDVKD. The CDR3 has 14 amino acids. CDR3 DNA sequence: TGTGCCACCAGTGACTACACGGACGGTGAGACCCAGTTCTTC. Translation gives CATSDYTDGETQFF.

The rearrangement uses TRBV20-1 and TRBJ2-1; 9 positions agree with TRBD2. The CDR3 sequence is 17 residues long. Germline assignment: CDR1 DFQATT and CDR2 SNEGSKA (reference sequence). V gave up 3 bases and J gave up 1 base; unmatched junction bases: 10. CDR3: CSASVLAGLGSYNEQFF. For the CDR3, the DNA is TGCAGTGCTAGTGTACTAGCGGGCCTTGGGTCCTACAATGAGCAGTTCTTC.

Only a few counts were recorded for this clonotype. This chain links TRBV9 with TRBJ2-1; TRBD2 matches 10 bases. The CDR3 totals 15 residues. Germline CDR1 SGDLS, CDR2 YYNGEE. V shed 4 bases, J shed 7 bases, and the junction held 8 bases outside the gene matches. In nucleotides, the CDR3 is TGTGCCAGCAGCCAACTAGCGGGAAGAGGGAATGAGCAGTTCTTC. Translating gives CASSQLAGRGNEQFF.

This clonotype was seen at least ten times. The J gene is TRBJ1-1, the V gene TRBV6-2 or TRBV6-3; TRBD1 matches at 8 bases. The CDR3 length is 14 residues. CDR1 is MNHEY, CDR2 SVGEGT, per germline. The ends lost 6 bases at V and 5 bases at J; junction bases unmatched: 8. CDR3: CASREQGGGTEAFF. Written as DNA, the CDR3 is TGTGCCAGCAGAGAACAGGGGGGAGGTACTGAAGCTTTCTTT.

The chain is built from TRBV6-2 or TRBV6-3 and TRBJ2-7, with D uncertain. Deletions cut 0 bases from V and 2 bases from J, with 8 bases between. Per the germline V gene, CDR1 is MNHEY and CDR2 is SVGEGT. The CDR3 totals 14 residues. The DNA of the CDR3 is TGTGCCAGCAGTTACTCAGCCAGCACCTACGAGCAGTACTTC. Its translation is CASSYSASTYEQYF.

In its sample, this clonotype was seen a few times. This rearrangement joins TRBV3-1 to TRBJ1-2; TRBD1 is a possible D gene (5 bases). V gave up 1 base and J gave up 6 bases, with 12 bases separating them. Germline CDR1 reads LGHDT; CDR2 reads YNNKEL (reference sequence). The CDR3 covers 14 residues. The CDR3 reads CASSQGGRADGYTF. CDR3 DNA sequence: TGTGCCAGCAGCCAAGGTGGCAGGGCTGATGGCTACACCTTC. The full variable domain, in which reference TRBV3-1 and TRBJ1-2 provide the parts outside the CDR3, is DTAVSQTPKYLVTQMGNDKSIKCEQNLGHDTMYWYKQDSKKFLKIMFSYNNKELIINETVPNRFSPKSPDKAHLNLHINSLELGDSAVYFCASSQGGRADGYTFGSGTRLTVV.

The rearrangement joins TRBV7-2 to TRBJ1-1; perhaps TRBD1 as D (5 bases). V was shortened by 6 bases and J by 0 bases, with 11 bases between the two germline ends. The CDR3 runs to 14 residues. CDR1 and CDR2 from the germline V gene are SGHTA and FQGNSA. CDR3 DNA sequence: TGTGCCAGCAGTGAATCGGACATGAACACTGAAGCTTTCTTT. Its translation is CASSESDMNTEAFF.

There are many counts of this clonotype. J is TRBJ1-5 and V is TRBV27; D possibly corresponds to TRBD1 (6 bases). Trimming took off 6 bases at V and 4 bases at J, with 13 bases between the two ends. Germline CDR1 MNHEY, CDR2 SMNVEV (reference sequence). CDR3 length: 14 amino acids. CDR3 loop: CASSRGQTNQPQHF. In nucleotides, the CDR3 is TGTGCCAGCAGCAGAGGACAGACTAATCAGCCCCAGCATTTT.

This chain links TRBV3-1 with TRBJ2-3; 7 bases line up with TRBD1. J was trimmed by 4 bases and V by 3 bases; bases with no gene match: 7. This CDR3 contains 15 residues. Germline-derived CDR1 and CDR2 are LGHDT and YNNKEL (reference sequence). This chain's CDR3 is CASSQRTGRADTQYF. CDR3 nucleotides: TGTGCCAGCAGCCAGAGGACAGGTCGGGCAGATACGCAGTATTTT.

This clonotype showed up many times. The chain links TRBV5-8 to TRBJ1-1; a possible D gene is TRBD1 (6 bases). The CDR3 is 15 residues long. Germline-derived CDR1 and CDR2 are SGHTS and YDEGEE. Trimming took 4 bases from V and 1 from J, leaving 14 bases between them. CDR3 in amino acids: CASSHRDTSNTEAFF. CDR3 in DNA: TGTGCCAGCAGCCACCGGGACACGTCGAACACTGAAGCTTTCTTT. Full variable domain (outside the CDR3, taken from reference TRBV5-8 and TRBJ1-1): EAGVTQSPTHLIKTRGQQATLRCSPISGHTSVYWYQQALGLGLQFLLWYDEGEERNRGNFPPRFSGRQFPNYSSELNVNALELEDSALYLCASSHRDTSNTEAFFGQGTRLTVV.

This clonotype was seen many times. This chain links TRBV20-1 with TRBJ2-1; 8 bases are a match to TRBD2. V shed 1 base and J 8 bases; nucleotides not matched to a gene: 10. The CDR3 is made up of 15 amino acids. CDR1 and CDR2 from the germline V gene are DFQATT and SNEGSKA (reference sequence). The CDR3 sequence is CSARGSSGTSDEQFF. The DNA of the CDR3 is TGCAGTGCTAGAGGTAGTAGCGGGACGTCCGATGAGCAGTTCTTC.

This clonotype showed up many times. This chain uses TRBV4-1 with TRBJ1-1; D unclear. Germline CDR1 and CDR2: MGHRA and YSYEKL. V was cut by 3 bases and J by 0 bases, with 8 bases left in between. The CDR3 is made up of 14 amino acids. For the CDR3, the DNA is TGCGCCAGCAGCCAGGACTACTTGAACACTGAAGCTTTCTTT. Residues: CASSQDYLNTEAFF.

The chain employs TRBV2 and TRBJ1-4; TRBD1 might be the D (5 bases). In germline, CDR1 is SNHLY, CDR2 FYNNEI. The CDR3 has 15 amino acids. Between the trimmed V and J ends, which lost 1 base and 8 bases, there was a span of 14 bases. The CDR3 reads CASSEGGGGREKLFF. The CDR3 coding sequence is TGTGCCAGCAGTGAAGGTGGGGGAGGTCGAGAAAAACTGTTTTTT.

This clonotype has a count of ten or more. The chain recombines TRBV5-1 with TRBJ1-2; possible D gene TRBD1, 5 bases. V lost 2 bases and J lost 2, with 7 bases in between. The germline V gene has CDR1 SGHRS and CDR2 YFSETQ. The CDR3 spans 13 residues. CDR3 coding DNA: TGCGCCAGCAGCTTTGAGGGGAACTATGGCTACACCTTC. Amino acid sequence: CASSFEGNYGYTF.

This clonotype appeared many times. One junction end does not reproduce the germline sequence, and a read error may be involved. V and J are TRBV6-2 or TRBV6-3 and TRBJ2-5; D possibly corresponds to TRBD1 (5 bases). The germline CDR1 and CDR2 sequences are MNHEY and SVGEGT. The CDR3 contains 13 residues. The CDR3 DNA reads TGTGCCAGCAGGTACTCAGGGTCCGAGACCCAGTACTTC. It codes for CASRYSGSETQYF.

This clonotype was seen more than once but under ten times. The chain joins TRBV2 to TRBJ2-7; D is unclear. In germline, CDR1 is SNHLY, CDR2 FYNNEI. The CDR3 runs to 15 residues. V was pared by 0 bases and J by 7 bases, with 16 bases between. CDR3 residues: CASSEAGDYFLEQYF. The CDR3, as DNA: TGTGCCAGCAGTGAAGCTGGGGATTACTTTTTGGAGCAGTACTTC.

This clonotype was recorded at least ten times. The chain recombines TRBV12-3 or TRBV12-4 with TRBJ1-1; a possible D gene is TRBD1 (6 bases). The CDR3 has 13 residues. V was shortened by 6 bases and J by 4 bases, with 12 bases between the two germline ends. The CDR3 loop reads CASSPNRATEAFF. CDR3 nucleotides: TGTGCCAGCAGCCCCAACAGGGCCACTGAAGCTTTCTTT.

V gene TRBV29-1 combines with J gene TRBJ2-7, with 15 bases fitting TRBD2. V was clipped by 7 bases and J by 4 bases; unmatched bases: 5. Germline V gives CDR1 SQVTM, CDR2 ANQGSEA. The CDR3 length is 14 residues. The CDR3 DNA reads TGCAGCGCCTCAGGACTAGCGGGAGGGTACGAGCAGTACTTC. This sequence encodes CSASGLAGGYEQYF.

In its sample, this clonotype was seen many times. This CDR3 is CANPGERTGEHQPQHF. The CDR3, as DNA: TGTGCCAACCCCGGAGAGAGGACAGGGGAACATCAGCCCCAGCATTTT. The V call is TRBV6-1, the J call TRBJ1-5; the match to TRBD1 covers 9 bases. The germline CDR1 and CDR2 sequences are MNHNS and SASEGT. There are 16 residues in the CDR3. The V gene end was trimmed by 10 bases and the J gene end by 5 bases; junction bases not matched to a gene: 15.

This clonotype was seen repeatedly, ten times or more. The chain employs TRBV28 and TRBJ2-5; no reliable D call. V was clipped by 5 bases and J by 1 base, with 11 bases between them. The length of the CDR3 is 14 residues. CDR1 is MDHEN and CDR2 is SYDVKM in the germline V gene. CDR3 in amino acids: CASSTPVVQETQYF. DNA for the CDR3: TGTGCCAGCAGTACCCCGGTAGTCCAAGAGACCCAGTACTTC.